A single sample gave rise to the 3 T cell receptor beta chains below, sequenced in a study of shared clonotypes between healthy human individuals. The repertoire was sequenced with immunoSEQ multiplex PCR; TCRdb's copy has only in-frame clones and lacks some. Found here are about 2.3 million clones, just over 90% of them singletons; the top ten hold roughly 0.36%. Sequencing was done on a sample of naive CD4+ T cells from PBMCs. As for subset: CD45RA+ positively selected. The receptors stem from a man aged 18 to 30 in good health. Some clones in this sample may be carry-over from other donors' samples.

CDR3 nucleotides: TGCGCCAGCAAACAACGGGAAGACTCCTACGAGCAGTACTTC. It codes for CASKQREDSYEQYF. The chain joins TRBV23-1 to TRBJ2-7, with D tentatively TRBD2 (5 bases). TRBV23-1 is known as an ORF, though its function is uncertain. Trimming took 7 bases from V and 0 from J, leaving 13 bases between them. The CDR3 length is 14 residues.

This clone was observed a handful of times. The CDR3, as DNA: TGTGCCAGCAGTTTACGGGCAGCGGGGAACACTGAAGCTTTCTTT. It is translated as CASSLRAAGNTEAFF. V and J are TRBV6-5 and TRBJ1-1, with D hard to call. Trimming stripped 4 bases from V and 1 base from J, with 13 bases between. Germline values: CDR1 MNHEY, CDR2 SVGAGI. The CDR3 is 15 residues long.

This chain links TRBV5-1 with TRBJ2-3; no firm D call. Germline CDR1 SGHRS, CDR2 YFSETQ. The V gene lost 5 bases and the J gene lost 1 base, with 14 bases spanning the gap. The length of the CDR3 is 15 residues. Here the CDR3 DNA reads TGCGCCAGCAGTCTGTGGACCACGGGCACAGATACGCAGTATTTT. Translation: CASSLWTTGTDTQYF.